A single sample is the source of the 27 T cell receptor beta chains below, sequenced in a study of shared clonotypes between healthy human individuals (TCRdb year 2020). The library was built by means of the immunoSEQ multiplex PCR assay. Imported from immuneACCESS, the table was reduced by TCRdb to in-frame sequences with V and J called. These copies leave out some clones; in studies compared against another copy, an unresolved V gene accounts for under half, and the cause of the remainder is not known. For this sample the table gives 950,000 to 1,300,000 clones, of which roughly 80% were detected only once. In total, the top ten clones hold about 1.5% of the sample. The sequencing sample was made of memory CD4+ T cells sorted from blood. The cell subset or site tag for this specimen amounts to: CD45RA-negative fraction. These receptors came from a man between 18 and 35 years old in good health.

A word on this clone: The sample contains more than one DNA sequence encoding this CDR3. The genes are TRBV5-1 and TRBJ2-2; D is possibly TRBD1 or TRBD2 (5 bases each). Trimming stripped 0 bases from V and 0 bases from J, with 9 bases between. The CDR3 consists of 16 residues. Germline-derived CDR1 and CDR2 are SGHRS and YFSETQ. CDR3 sequence: CASSLAGTPNTGELFF. In nucleotides, the CDR3 is TGCGCCAGCAGCTTGGCTGGGACGCCGAACACCGGGGAGCTGTTTTTT.

This clone has only a few counts. This sequence joins TRBV5-6 and TRBJ1-1; D is unresolved. Germline CDR1 reads SGHDT; CDR2 reads YYEEEE. The V end was cut by 0 bases, the J end by 1 base, with 10 bases between. The CDR3 runs 15 residues. CDR3 region: CASSLEGYSNTEAFF. The CDR3, as DNA: TGTGCCAGCAGCTTGGAGGGATACTCGAACACTGAAGCTTTCTTT.

The chain combines TRBV10-2 with TRBJ1-4; 12 nucleotides line up with TRBD1. The CDR3 is made up of 17 amino acids. V was clipped by 8 bases and J by 5 bases; unmatched bases: 12. The V gene's germline CDR1 is WSHSY and CDR2 SAAADI. The DNA for the CDR3 is TGCGCCAGCTCAAAGAGGGACAGGGGGCTCGGGAATGAAAAACTGTTTTTT. It encodes CASSKRDRGLGNEKLFF.

The chain has TRBV2 and TRBJ1-6; D may be TRBD1 (5 bases). Germline V CDR1 and CDR2: SNHLY, FYNNEI. V was trimmed by 4 bases and J by 6 bases, leaving 10 bases between them. The CDR3 totals 14 residues. This chain's CDR3 is CASSGQGSNSPLHF. The CDR3 region has the DNA TGTGCCAGCAGTGGCCAGGGAAGTAATTCACCCCTCCACTTT.

This chain links TRBV2 with TRBJ2-7; 9 positions match TRBD1. This CDR3 spans 13 amino acids. The germline V gene encodes CDR1 SNHLY and CDR2 FYNNEI. With 6 bases clipped from V and 5 bases from J, the junction kept 5 bases outside the gene matches. In nucleotides, the CDR3 is TGTGCCAGCAGGAGGGACAGGGACAACGAGCAGTACTTC. The encoded protein is CASRRDRDNEQYF. Filled out from reference TRBV2 and TRBJ2-7, the complete variable domain reads EPEVTQTPSHQVTQMGQEVILRCVPISNHLYFYWYRQILGQKVEFLVSFYNNEISEKSEIFDDQFSVERPDGSNFTLKIRSTKLEDSAMYFCASRRDRDNEQYFGPGTRLTVT.

This clone was observed a handful of times. In the same sample, other DNA sequences code for this CDR3. V and J are TRBV18 and TRBJ2-5; unclear D gene. Germline V gene lookup returns CDR1 KGHSH and CDR2 LQKENI. Between the trimmed V and J ends, which lost 0 bases and 3 bases, there was a span of 8 bases. This CDR3 comprises 14 residues. DNA of the CDR3: TGTGCCAGCTCACCACCGGGTCCAAAAGAGACCCAGTACTTC. It codes for CASSPPGPKETQYF.

This chain joins TRBV6-5 and TRBJ1-2, with 8 bases identical to TRBD1. V was clipped by 5 bases and J by 9 bases; unmatched bases: 11. The V gene's germline CDR1 is MNHEY and CDR2 SVGAGI. The CDR3 runs to 14 residues. DNA of the CDR3: TGTGCCAGCAGTACAGGACAGGGCGCGAGTCGCTACACCTTC. This translates into CASSTGQGASRYTF.

The chain carries TRBV5-1 and TRBJ2-1; D remains unclear. Germline CDR1 reads SGHRS; CDR2 reads YFSETQ. V lost 7 bases to trimming and J lost 6 bases, with 2 bases between them. The CDR3 is made up of 9 amino acids. CDR3 sequence: CASRNEQFF. The CDR3, as DNA: TGCGCCAGCCGCAATGAGCAGTTCTTC.

This clone was observed a few times. The V call is TRBV18, the J call TRBJ1-1; D gene ambiguous. Trimming shortened V by 6 bases and J by 2 bases, and 10 bases separated the two germline ends. Per the germline V gene, CDR1 is KGHSH and CDR2 is LQKENI. The CDR3 runs to 13 residues. The DNA of the CDR3 is TGTGCCAGCTCGCCTAGGGATAACACTGAAGCTTTCTTT. Its protein is CASSPRDNTEAFF.

The chain carries TRBV4-1 and TRBJ1-1, with D perhaps matching TRBD1 (6 bases). Germline V gene lookup returns CDR1 MGHRA and CDR2 YSYEKL. Trimming cost V 4 bases and J 4 bases, with 10 bases left between them. CDR3 length: 13 amino acids. The CDR3 spells CASSPVGGTEAFF. The CDR3 DNA follows: TGCGCCAGCAGCCCCGTAGGGGGCACTGAAGCTTTCTTT.

The V and J genes are TRBV9 and TRBJ1-3; a weak D match, TRBD1 (6 bases). Germline assignment: CDR1 SGDLS and CDR2 YYNGEE. The CDR3 covers 15 residues. The germline V and J ends were trimmed by 3 bases and 0 bases, with 10 bases remaining between them. The CDR3 DNA follows: TGTGCCAGCAGCGCGGAGGGGGGCTCTGGAAACACCATATATTTT. Translating gives CASSAEGGSGNTIYF. Looking up the rest from reference TRBV9 and TRBJ1-3 gives the full variable domain: DSGVTQTPKHLITATGQRVTLRCSPRSGDLSVYWYQQSLDQGLQFLIQYYNGEERAKGNILERFSAQQFPDLHSELNLSSLELGDSALYFCASSAEGGSGNTIYFGEGSWLTVV.

This chain links TRBV5-6 with TRBJ1-3; D gene unclear. The CDR3 sequence is 16 residues long. V was clipped by 0 bases and J by 0 bases, with 10 bases between them. Germline CDR1 SGHDT, CDR2 YYEEEE. This CDR3 is CASSLGQVLSGNTIYF. DNA of the CDR3: TGTGCCAGCAGCTTGGGGCAGGTACTCTCTGGAAACACCATATATTTT.

This chain uses TRBV4-1 with TRBJ1-2; D is perhaps TRBD1 (5 bases). Germline CDR1 and CDR2: MGHRA and YSYEKL. The CDR3 covers 18 residues. V was trimmed by 1 base and J by 2 bases, leaving 20 bases between them. The CDR3 DNA reads TGCGCCAGCAGCCAAGGAAGGGGAAATCCCCTTCTCAACTATGGCTACACCTTC. Translated, it gives CASSQGRGNPLLNYGYTF.

There are many counts of this clone. This chain joins TRBV5-6 and TRBJ2-5; 7 bases agree with TRBD2. Trimming took 5 bases from V and 5 from J; bases not matched to a gene: 6. Germline values: CDR1 SGHDT, CDR2 YYEEEE. The CDR3 loop spans 13 amino acids. CDR3 nucleotide sequence: TGTGCCAGCAGTAGGTGGGAGGGCGAGACCCAGTACTTC. Its protein product is CASSRWEGETQYF.

This clone appeared a few times. The chain employs TRBV6-1 and TRBJ2-7, with no clear D. V lost 8 bases and J 0 bases, leaving 14 bases between the germline ends. Germline V gives CDR1 MNHNS, CDR2 SASEGT. The CDR3 runs to 14 residues. The DNA for the CDR3 is TGTGCCAGCTTTGAAGGACCCGCCTCCTACGAGCAGTACTTC. Amino acids: CASFEGPASYEQYF.

The chain recombines TRBV2 with TRBJ1-5, with no clear D. Trimming pared 4 bases from V and 5 bases from J, leaving 9 bases between. This CDR3 spans 13 amino acids. The germline gives CDR1 SNHLY, CDR2 FYNNEI. The CDR3 protein is CASSVAGYQPQHF. The DNA of the CDR3 is TGTGCCAGCAGTGTGGCAGGTTATCAGCCCCAGCATTTT. The full variable domain, its missing parts supplied by reference TRBV2 and TRBJ1-5, is EPEVTQTPSHQVTQMGQEVILRCVPISNHLYFYWYRQILGQKVEFLVSFYNNEISEKSEIFDDQFSVERPDGSNFTLKIRSTKLEDSAMYFCASSVAGYQPQHFGDGTRLSIL.

The chain has TRBV11-3 and TRBJ2-2; D unclear. V gave up 3 bases and J gave up 2 bases, with 10 bases separating them. The CDR3 length is 15 residues. Germline lookup yields CDR1 SGHNT and CDR2 YENEEA. CDR3 residues: CASSLDSRNTGELFF. The CDR3 DNA is TGTGCCAGCAGCTTGGATTCTAGAAACACCGGGGAGCTGTTTTTT.

The J gene is TRBJ1-5, the V gene TRBV19; 7 bases match TRBD1. Germline V lookup: CDR1 LNHDA, CDR2 SQIVND (reference sequence). The CDR3 is 15 amino acids. Trimming took 4 bases from V and 0 from J; bases not matched to a gene: 3. The DNA for the CDR3 is TGTGCCAGTAGTAGCCAGGGGGATAGCAATCAGCCCCAGCATTTT. This encodes CASSSQGDSNQPQHF.

The rearrangement uses TRBV7-2 and TRBJ2-7; D tentatively reads TRBD1 or TRBD2 (5 bases each). The germline CDR1 and CDR2 sequences are SGHTA and FQGNSA. The V gene lost 6 bases and the J gene lost 3 bases, with 9 bases spanning the gap. This CDR3 comprises 12 residues. In DNA form, the CDR3 reads TGTGCCAGCAGTTCGGGGCACTACGAGCAGTACTTC. Translation: CASSSGHYEQYF.

The rearrangement uses TRBV18 and TRBJ2-1; D is possibly TRBD2 (5 bases). V gave up 0 bases and J gave up 6 bases, with 9 bases separating them. The CDR3 runs to 14 residues. CDR1 and CDR2 from the germline V gene are KGHSH and LQKENI. The CDR3 reads CASSPPPGINEQFF. For the CDR3, the DNA is TGTGCCAGCTCACCACCGCCGGGGATCAATGAGCAGTTCTTC.

The chain is built from TRBV2 and TRBJ1-2; weak D call: TRBD1 (5 bases). The CDR3 covers 12 residues. Germline V CDR1 and CDR2: SNHLY, FYNNEI. V lost 2 bases to trimming and J lost 8 bases, with 9 bases between them. CDR3 residues: CASSETGGGYTF. For the CDR3, the DNA is TGTGCCAGCAGTGAAACTGGGGGAGGCTACACCTTC. Looking up the rest from reference TRBV2 and TRBJ1-2 gives the full variable domain: EPEVTQTPSHQVTQMGQEVILRCVPISNHLYFYWYRQILGQKVEFLVSFYNNEISEKSEIFDDQFSVERPDGSNFTLKIRSTKLEDSAMYFCASSETGGGYTFGSGTRLTVV.

The chain couples TRBV7-8 to TRBJ1-6; D remains unclear. Trimming pared 5 bases from V and 10 bases from J, leaving 15 bases between. Germline loops: CDR1 SGHVS, CDR2 FQNEAQ. The CDR3 has 14 residues. The CDR3 protein is CASSLDGSGSPLHF. CDR3 nucleotides: TGTGCCAGCAGCCTGGACGGGTCGGGATCACCCCTCCACTTT.

The chain joins TRBV4-1 to TRBJ2-5; D remains ambiguous. CDR1 is MGHRA and CDR2 is YSYEKL in the germline V gene. This CDR3 is 15 amino acids long. Trimming left V 0 bases short and J 5 bases short, with 13 bases between. CDR3 region: CASSQDQGQRETQYF. CDR3 in DNA: TGCGCCAGCAGCCAAGATCAAGGCCAACGGGAGACCCAGTACTTC.

Remarks on this clone: A far larger clone is one nucleotide away, so this likely arose from a read error. Other DNA sequences in the same sample also yield this CDR3. The chain has TRBV6-1 and TRBJ2-5; 8 bases agree with TRBD1. CDR3 length: 16 amino acids. Per the germline V gene, CDR1 is MNHNS and CDR2 is SASEGT. The CDR3 loop is CASSGAGTGGRETQYF. The CDR3 bases are TGTGCCAGCAGTGGGGCCGGGACAGGTGGAAGAGAGACTCAGTACTTC.

The J gene is TRBJ2-7, the V gene TRBV4-1; TRBD2 matches 13 bases. The germline CDR1 and CDR2 sequences are MGHRA and YSYEKL. The V gene end was trimmed by 3 bases and the J gene end by 5 bases; junction bases not matched to a gene: 7. The CDR3 is 16 amino acids. In DNA form, the CDR3 reads TGCGCCAGCAGCCATACTACGGGACTAGCGGGAAACGAGCAGTACTTC. Amino acids: CASSHTTGLAGNEQYF.

In this sample, this clone turned up many times. The V and J genes are TRBV19 and TRBJ2-1, with D hard to call. The germline gives CDR1 LNHDA, CDR2 SQIVND (reference sequence). V shed 4 bases and J shed 5 bases, with 12 bases lying between them. The CDR3 consists of 14 residues. The CDR3 DNA follows: TGTGCCAGTAGTAGCTTCACGACCAACAATGAGCAGTTCTTC. Protein product: CASSSFTTNNEQFF.

The chain joins TRBV15 to TRBJ2-1; possibly TRBD1 for D (5 bases). From germline, CDR1 is LNHNV and CDR2 YYDKDF (reference sequence). Trimming pared 0 bases from V and 4 bases from J, leaving 10 bases between. The CDR3 is 15 residues long. The CDR3 reads CATSRDTGPYNEQFF. For the CDR3, the DNA is TGTGCCACCAGCAGAGATACAGGACCATACAATGAGCAGTTCTTC. The full variable domain, rest sourced from reference TRBV15 and TRBJ2-1, is DAMVIQNPRYQVTQFGKPVTLSCSQTLNHNVMYWYQQKSSQAPKLLFHYYDKDFNNEADTPDNFQSRRPNTSFCFLDIRSPGLGDTAMYLCATSRDTGPYNEQFFGPGTRLTVL.